This TCR beta chain was captured in a study of T cells in Graves' hyperthyroidism and ophthalmopathy. This clonotype was counted many times. V was clipped by 3 bases and J by 8 bases, with 19 bases between them. This CDR3 has 15 residues. Newly diagnosed patients aged 18 to 65 had hyperthyroidism of under 2 months' duration. Amplification of TCR beta CDR3 regions used RNA as the template. During a first-round RT-PCR of the TCR CDR3, the HTBI primer set was used. MiXCR, run by TCRdb on the multiplex PCR reads, gives a single entry per CDR3 protein. The sample holds 500,000 to 550,000 distinct CDR3 sequences, roughly 20% seen once.

The chain joins TRBV12-3 or TRBV12-4 to TRBJ1-2; D is undetermined. The sequenced material came from blood. This receptor was taken from a man in his late teens or twenties with Graves' hyperthyroidism. CDR3 sequence: CASSFSLTPSEGYTF. The CDR3 DNA is TGTGCCAGCAGTTTCAGTTTGACACCTTCGGAAGGCTACACCTTC.